This T cell receptor beta chain was profiled in a study of shared clonotypes between healthy human individuals. TCRdb's copy holds only in-frame clones and misses some; the assay was immunoSEQ multiplex PCR. The profile covers around 2.5 million clones, with approximately 94% appearing a single time and 0.36% taken by the ten largest. A split of CD4+ cells into CD45RA+ naive and CD45RA-negative memory subsets was performed. Germline values: CDR1 SQVTM, CDR2 ANQGSEA. Trimming took 3 bases from V and 6 from J, leaving 17 bases between them. CDR3 length equals 14 residues. About this clone itself: Antigen: not known.

Points from the study as a whole: Among non-shared clonotypes, generation probabilities were lower than among those shared by all four donors.

The rearrangement links TRBV29-1 to TRBJ2-5, with a weak D call TRBD2 (6 bases). The sample consisted of naive CD4+ T cells from PBMCs. Subset given: CD45RA+ positively selected. The receptor was isolated from a man between 18 and 29 years old in good health. Some clones in this sample may be carry-over from other donors' samples. This CDR3 reads CSVDASGVTKTQYF. CDR3 in DNA: TGCAGCGTTGATGCCTCGGGAGTGACAAAGACCCAGTACTTC.